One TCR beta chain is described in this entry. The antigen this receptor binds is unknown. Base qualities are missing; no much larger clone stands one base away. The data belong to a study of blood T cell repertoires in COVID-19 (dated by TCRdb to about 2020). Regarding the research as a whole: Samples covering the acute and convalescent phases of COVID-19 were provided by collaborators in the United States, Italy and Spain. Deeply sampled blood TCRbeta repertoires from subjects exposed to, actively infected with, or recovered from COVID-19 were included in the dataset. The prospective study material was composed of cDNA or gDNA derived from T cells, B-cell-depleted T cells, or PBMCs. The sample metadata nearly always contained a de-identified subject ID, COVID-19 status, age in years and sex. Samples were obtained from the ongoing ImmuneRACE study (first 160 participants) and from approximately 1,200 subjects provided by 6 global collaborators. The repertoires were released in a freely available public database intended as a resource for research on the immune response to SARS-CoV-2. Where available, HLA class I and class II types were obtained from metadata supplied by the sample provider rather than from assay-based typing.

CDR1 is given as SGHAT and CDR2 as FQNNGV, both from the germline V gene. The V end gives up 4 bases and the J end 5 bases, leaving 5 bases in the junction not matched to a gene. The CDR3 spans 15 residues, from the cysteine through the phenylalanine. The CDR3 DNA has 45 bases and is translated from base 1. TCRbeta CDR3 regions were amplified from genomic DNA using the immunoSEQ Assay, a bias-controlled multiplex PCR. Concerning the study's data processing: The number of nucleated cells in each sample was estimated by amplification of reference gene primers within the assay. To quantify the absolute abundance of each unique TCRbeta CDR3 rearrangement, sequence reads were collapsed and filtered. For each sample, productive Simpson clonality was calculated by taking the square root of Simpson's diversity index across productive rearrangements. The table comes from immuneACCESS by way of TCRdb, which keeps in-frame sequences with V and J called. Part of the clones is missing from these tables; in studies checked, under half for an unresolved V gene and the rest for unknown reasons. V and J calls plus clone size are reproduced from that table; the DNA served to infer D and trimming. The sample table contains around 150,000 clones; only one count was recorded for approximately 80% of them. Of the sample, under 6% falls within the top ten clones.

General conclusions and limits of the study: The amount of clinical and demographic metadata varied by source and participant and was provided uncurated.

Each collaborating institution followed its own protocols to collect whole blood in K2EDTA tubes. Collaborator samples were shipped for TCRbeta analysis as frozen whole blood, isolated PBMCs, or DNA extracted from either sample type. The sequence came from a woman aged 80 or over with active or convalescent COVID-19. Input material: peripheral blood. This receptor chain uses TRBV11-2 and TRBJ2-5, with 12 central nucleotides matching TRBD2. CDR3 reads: CASSSTSGGRETQYF. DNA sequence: TGTGCCAGCAGCTCGACTAGCGGGGGACGGGAGACCCAGTACTTC.